The clone carrying this TCR beta chain occurred many times. The data derive from a study of blood T cells in healthy people across ages. The authors ran a second PCR of about 7 to 11 cycles using a sample-barcoded 5' primer and a J-beta primer mix. TCRdb recomputed calls from the 5' RACE reads with MiXCR, one row per CDR3 protein. The table lists just under 900,000 distinct CDR3 sequences, more than 25% of them singletons. All donors came from Russia, were Caucasian and healthy, and spanned ages about 6 to 100. Germline V gives CDR1 LGHNA, CDR2 YSLEER. The CDR3 consists of 14 residues. Deletions cut 0 bases from V and 1 base from J, with 6 bases between.

Sequences were obtained from blood. This receptor was identified in a woman aged 80 or over in good health. The chain recombines TRBV4-3 with TRBJ1-1; no reliable D call. Written as DNA, the CDR3 is TGCGCCAGCAGCCAAGAGTTTGAGAACACTGAAGCTTTCTTT. Its translation is CASSQEFENTEAFF.